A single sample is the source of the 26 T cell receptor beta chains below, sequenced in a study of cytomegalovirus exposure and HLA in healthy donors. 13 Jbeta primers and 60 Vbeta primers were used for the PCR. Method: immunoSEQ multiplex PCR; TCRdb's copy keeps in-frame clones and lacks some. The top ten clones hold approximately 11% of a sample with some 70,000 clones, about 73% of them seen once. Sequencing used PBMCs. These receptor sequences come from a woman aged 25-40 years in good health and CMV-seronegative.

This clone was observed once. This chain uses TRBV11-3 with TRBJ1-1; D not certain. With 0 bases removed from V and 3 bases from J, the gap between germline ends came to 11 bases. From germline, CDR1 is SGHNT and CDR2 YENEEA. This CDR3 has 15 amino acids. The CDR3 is CASSLDGNRDTEAFF. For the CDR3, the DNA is TGTGCCAGCAGCTTAGATGGAAACAGAGACACTGAAGCTTTCTTT.

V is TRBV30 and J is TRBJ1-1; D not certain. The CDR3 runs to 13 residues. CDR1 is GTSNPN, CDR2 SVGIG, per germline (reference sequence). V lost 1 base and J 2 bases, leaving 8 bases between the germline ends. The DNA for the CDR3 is TGTGCCTGGAGTGACCGGGAAAACACTGAAGCTTTCTTT. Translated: CAWSDRENTEAFF.

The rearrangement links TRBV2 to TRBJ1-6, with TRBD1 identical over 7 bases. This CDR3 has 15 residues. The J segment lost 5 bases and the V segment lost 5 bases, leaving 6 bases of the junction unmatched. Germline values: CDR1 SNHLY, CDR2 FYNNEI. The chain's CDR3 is CASSPLTGDNSPLHF. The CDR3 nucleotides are TGTGCCAGCAGTCCCTTAACAGGGGATAATTCACCCCTCCACTTT.

CDR3 in amino acids: CASSYTVYEQYF. Here the CDR3 DNA reads TGTGCCAGCAGTTACACGGTTTACGAGCAGTACTTC. V and J are TRBV6-6 and TRBJ2-7; D not resolved. V lost 2 bases, J lost 4 bases, and 6 bases lay in between. Looked up from germline, CDR1 is MNHNY and CDR2 is SVGAGI (reference sequence). CDR3 length equals 12 residues.

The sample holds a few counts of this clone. In nucleotides, the CDR3 is TGTGCCAGTAGTATTGGGAGGGGCGAAAAACTGTTTTTT. The encoded protein is CASSIGRGEKLFF. The chain recombines TRBV19 with TRBJ1-4, with a weak D call TRBD1 (5 bases). V shed 3 bases and J shed 8 bases, with 10 bases lying between them. Germline CDR1 LNHDA, CDR2 SQIVND (reference sequence). The CDR3 is 13 amino acids.

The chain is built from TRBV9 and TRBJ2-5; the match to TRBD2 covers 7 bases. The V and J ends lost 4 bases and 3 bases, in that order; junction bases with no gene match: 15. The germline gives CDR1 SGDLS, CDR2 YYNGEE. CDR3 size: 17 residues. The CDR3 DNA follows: TGTGCCAGCAGCCCCGACCAATGGGGAGGGGTGAAAGAGACCCAGTACTTC. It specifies CASSPDQWGGVKETQYF.

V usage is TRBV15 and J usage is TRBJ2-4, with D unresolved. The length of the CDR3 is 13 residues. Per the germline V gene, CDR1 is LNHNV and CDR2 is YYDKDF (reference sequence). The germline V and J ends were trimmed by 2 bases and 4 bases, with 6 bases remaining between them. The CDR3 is CATSRQTKNIQYF. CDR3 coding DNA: TGTGCCACCAGCAGACAAACAAAAAACATTCAGTACTTC.

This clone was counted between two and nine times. CDR3 sequence reads: CASSLEAGGRQPQHF. For the CDR3, the DNA is TGCGCCAGCAGCTTGGAGGCAGGAGGTCGTCAGCCCCAGCATTTT. The chain links TRBV5-1 to TRBJ1-5; no clear D gene. The length of the CDR3 is 15 residues. V lost 0 bases and J lost 6, with 13 bases in between. CDR1 and CDR2 from the germline V gene are SGHRS and YFSETQ.

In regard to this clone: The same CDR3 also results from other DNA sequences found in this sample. CDR3 amino acids: CASSLVQGRTDTQYF. CDR3 coding DNA: TGTGCCAGCAGCTTAGTCCAGGGGCGCACAGATACGCAGTATTTT. The chain carries TRBV7-9 and TRBJ2-3; TRBD1 is a possible D gene (6 bases). V lost 1 base to trimming and J lost 1 base, with 9 bases between them. This CDR3 has 15 residues. Germline lookup yields CDR1 SEHNR and CDR2 FQNEAQ (reference sequence). Drawing the rest from reference TRBV7-9 and TRBJ2-3, the complete variable domain is DTGVSQNPRHKITKRGQNVTFRCDPISEHNRLYWYRQTLGQGPEFLTYFQNEAQLEKSRLLSDRFSAERPKGSFSTLEIQRTEQGDSAMYLCASSLVQGRTDTQYFGPGTRLTVL.

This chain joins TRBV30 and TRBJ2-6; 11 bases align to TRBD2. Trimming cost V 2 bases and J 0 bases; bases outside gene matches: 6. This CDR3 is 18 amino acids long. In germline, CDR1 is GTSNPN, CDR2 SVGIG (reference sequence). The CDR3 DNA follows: TGTGCCTGGAGTCTAGCGGGGGGCCTATCCTCTGGGGCCAACGTCCTGACTTTC. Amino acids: CAWSLAGGLSSGANVLTF.

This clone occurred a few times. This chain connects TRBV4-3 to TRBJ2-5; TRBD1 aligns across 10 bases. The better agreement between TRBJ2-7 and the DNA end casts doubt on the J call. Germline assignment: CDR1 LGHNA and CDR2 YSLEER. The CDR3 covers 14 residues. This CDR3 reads CASSPGTGVYEQYF. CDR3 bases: TGCGCCAGCAGCCCCGGGACAGGGGTCTACGAGCAGTACTTC.

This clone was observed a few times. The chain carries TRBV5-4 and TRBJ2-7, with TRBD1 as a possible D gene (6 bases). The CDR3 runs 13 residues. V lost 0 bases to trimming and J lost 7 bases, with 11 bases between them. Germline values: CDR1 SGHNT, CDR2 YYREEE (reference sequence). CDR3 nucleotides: TGTGCCAGCAGCTTGGTACAGGGACGGGAGCAGTACTTC. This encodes CASSLVQGREQYF.

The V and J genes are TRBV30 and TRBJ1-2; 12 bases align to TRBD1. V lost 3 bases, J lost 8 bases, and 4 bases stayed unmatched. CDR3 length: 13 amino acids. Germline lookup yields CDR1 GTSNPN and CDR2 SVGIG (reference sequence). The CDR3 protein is CAWRWDRGLGYTF. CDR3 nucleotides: TGTGCCTGGAGATGGGACAGGGGGCTGGGCTACACCTTC.

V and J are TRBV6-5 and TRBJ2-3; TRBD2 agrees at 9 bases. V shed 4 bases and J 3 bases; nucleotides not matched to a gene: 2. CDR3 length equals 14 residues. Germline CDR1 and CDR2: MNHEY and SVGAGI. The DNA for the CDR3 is TGTGCCAGCAGTTCCGCGGGGGGGACAGATACGCAGTATTTT. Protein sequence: CASSSAGGTDTQYF.

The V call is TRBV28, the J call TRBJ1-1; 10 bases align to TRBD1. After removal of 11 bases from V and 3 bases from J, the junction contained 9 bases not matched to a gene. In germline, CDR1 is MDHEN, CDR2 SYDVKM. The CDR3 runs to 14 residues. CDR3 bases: TGTGCCGGCCAGGACGGGACAGGGGACACTGAAGCTTTCTTT. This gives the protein CAGQDGTGDTEAFF.

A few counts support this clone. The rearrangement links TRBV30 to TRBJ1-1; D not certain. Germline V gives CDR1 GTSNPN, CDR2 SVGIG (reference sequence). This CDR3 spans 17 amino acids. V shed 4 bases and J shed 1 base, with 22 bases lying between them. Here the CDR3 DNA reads TGTGCCTGGACCCCCCTTGGTCTCGAGGGTCAGAACACTGAAGCTTTCTTT. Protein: CAWTPLGLEGQNTEAFF.

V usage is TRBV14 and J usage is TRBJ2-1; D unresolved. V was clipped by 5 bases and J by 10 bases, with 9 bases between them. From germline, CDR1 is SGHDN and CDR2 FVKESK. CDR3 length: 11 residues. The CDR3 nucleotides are TGTGCCAGCAGCGTTAGCCGCGAGCAGTTCTTC. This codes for CASSVSREQFF. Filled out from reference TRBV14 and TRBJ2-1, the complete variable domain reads EAGVTQFPSHSVIEKGQTVTLRCDPISGHDNLYWYRRVMGKEIKFLLHFVKESKQDESGMPNNRFLAERTGGTYSTLKVQPAELEDSGVYFCASSVSREQFFGPGTRLTVL.

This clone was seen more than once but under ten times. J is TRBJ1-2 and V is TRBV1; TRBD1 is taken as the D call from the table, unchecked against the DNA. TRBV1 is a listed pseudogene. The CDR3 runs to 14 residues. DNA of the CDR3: TGCACCAGCAGCCAAAAGGACAGGGACTTTGGCTACACCTTC. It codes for CTSSQKDRDFGYTF.

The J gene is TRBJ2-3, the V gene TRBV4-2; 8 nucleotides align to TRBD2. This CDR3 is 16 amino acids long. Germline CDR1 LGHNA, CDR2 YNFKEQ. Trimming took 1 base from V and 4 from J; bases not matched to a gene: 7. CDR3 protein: CASSQGSGGRPDTQYF. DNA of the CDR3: TGTGCCAGCAGCCAAGGGTCGGGGGGGCGTCCAGATACGCAGTATTTT.

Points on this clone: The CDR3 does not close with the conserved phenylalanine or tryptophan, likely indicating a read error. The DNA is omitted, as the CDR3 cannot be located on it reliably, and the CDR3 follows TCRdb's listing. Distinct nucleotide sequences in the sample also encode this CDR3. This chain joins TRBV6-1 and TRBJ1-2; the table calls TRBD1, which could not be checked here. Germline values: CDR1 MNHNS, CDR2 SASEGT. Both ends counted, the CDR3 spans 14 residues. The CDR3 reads CASSWGRANYGYTV.

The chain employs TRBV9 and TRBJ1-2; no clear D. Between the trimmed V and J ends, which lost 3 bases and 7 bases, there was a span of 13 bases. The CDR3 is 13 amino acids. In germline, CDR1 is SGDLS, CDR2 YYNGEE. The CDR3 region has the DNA TGTGCCAGCAGCGCCGAGGGATTCTCTGGCTACACCTTC. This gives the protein CASSAEGFSGYTF.

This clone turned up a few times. CDR3 in amino acids: CASSFGQGAQETQYF. DNA of the CDR3: TGTGCCAGCAGCTTTGGACAGGGGGCTCAAGAGACCCAGTACTTC. The chain combines TRBV11-3 with TRBJ2-5, with 11 bases fitting TRBD1. Germline V gene sequence: CDR1 SGHNT, CDR2 YENEEA. The CDR3 is made up of 15 amino acids. V shed 3 bases and J 2 bases; nucleotides not matched to a gene: 2.

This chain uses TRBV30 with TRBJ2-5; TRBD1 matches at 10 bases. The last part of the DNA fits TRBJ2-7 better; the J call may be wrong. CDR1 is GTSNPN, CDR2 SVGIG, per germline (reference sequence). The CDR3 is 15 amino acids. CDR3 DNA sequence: TGTGCCTGGACTAGGGACAGGGGATACACCTACGAGCAGTACTTC. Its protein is CAWTRDRGYTYEQYF.

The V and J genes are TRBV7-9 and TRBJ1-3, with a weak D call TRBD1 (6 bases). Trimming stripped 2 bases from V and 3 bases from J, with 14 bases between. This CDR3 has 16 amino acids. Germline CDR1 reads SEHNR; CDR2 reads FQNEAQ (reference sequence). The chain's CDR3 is CASSLLSAGVGNTIYF. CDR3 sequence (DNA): TGTGCCAGCAGCTTATTGTCGGCAGGGGTTGGAAACACCATATATTTT.

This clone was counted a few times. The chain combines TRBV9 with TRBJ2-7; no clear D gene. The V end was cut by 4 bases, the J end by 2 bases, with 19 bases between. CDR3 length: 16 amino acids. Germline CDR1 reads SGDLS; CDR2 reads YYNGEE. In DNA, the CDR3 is TGTGCCAGCAGCCCCCACAGTCCGACCAGGCCCTACGAGCAGTACTTC. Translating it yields CASSPHSPTRPYEQYF.

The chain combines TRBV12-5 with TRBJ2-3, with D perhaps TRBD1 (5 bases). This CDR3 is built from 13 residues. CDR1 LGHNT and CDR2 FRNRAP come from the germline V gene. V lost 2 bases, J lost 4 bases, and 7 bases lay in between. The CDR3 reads CASGLSRADTQYF. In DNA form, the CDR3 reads TGTGCTAGTGGTTTGAGCAGGGCAGATACGCAGTATTTT.